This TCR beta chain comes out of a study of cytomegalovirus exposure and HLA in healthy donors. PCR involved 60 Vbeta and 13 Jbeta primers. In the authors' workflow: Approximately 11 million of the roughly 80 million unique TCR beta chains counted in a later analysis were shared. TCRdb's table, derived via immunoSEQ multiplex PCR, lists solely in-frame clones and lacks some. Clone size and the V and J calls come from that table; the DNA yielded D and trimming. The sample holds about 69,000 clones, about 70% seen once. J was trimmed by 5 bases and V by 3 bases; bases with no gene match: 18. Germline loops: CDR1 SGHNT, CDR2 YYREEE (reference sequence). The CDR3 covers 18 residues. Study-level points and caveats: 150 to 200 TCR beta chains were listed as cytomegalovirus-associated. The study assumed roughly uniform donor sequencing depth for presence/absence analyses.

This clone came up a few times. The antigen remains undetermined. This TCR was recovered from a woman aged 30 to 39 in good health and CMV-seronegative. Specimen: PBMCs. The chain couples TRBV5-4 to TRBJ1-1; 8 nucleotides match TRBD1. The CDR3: CASSSLLGGRGRGTEAFF. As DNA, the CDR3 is TGTGCCAGCAGCTCTCTCCTTGGGGGCAGGGGGCGTGGTACTGAAGCTTTCTTT.